This T cell receptor (beta chain) was identified in a study of cytomegalovirus exposure and HLA in healthy donors. Regarding the study as a whole: Associated with HLA alleles at 0.05 false discovery rate in a later analysis were fewer than 20,000 TCR beta sequences.

Concerning this clone itself: Its antigen remains unidentified.

This PCR relied on a set of 60 Vbeta primers and 13 Jbeta primers. Generated by immunoSEQ multiplex PCR, the TCRdb table keeps only in-frame clones and is missing some. The sample lists 180,000 or so clones, roughly 88% occurring once. This sequence was found in a man between 18 and 35 years old in good health and CMV-seropositive. What was sequenced was PBMCs.

Here the CDR3 DNA reads TGTGCCAGCAGCCAAGATGGGCGGGGGCAGCAGTTCTTC. Amino acid sequence: CASSQDGRGQQFF. The V and J genes are TRBV5-4 and TRBJ2-1; TRBD2 might be the D (7 bases). Germline lookup yields CDR1 SGHNT and CDR2 YYREEE (reference sequence). Deletions cut 4 bases from V and 11 bases from J, with 16 bases between. The CDR3 has 13 amino acids.